These T cell receptor beta chains were read from a single sample in a study of cytomegalovirus exposure and HLA in healthy donors. Some clones are missing from TCRdb's copy, which holds only in-frame ones; the method was immunoSEQ multiplex PCR. Of over 100,000 clones in the sample, roughly 70% were seen once. The sequenced sample consisted of PBMCs. These receptor sequences come from a man aged 35 to 55 in good health and CMV-seronegative. Both conserved end residues are part of each CDR3. D genes are given only for firm matches. The size entry is marked missing in some rows and otherwise reads once, few, many or a size class.

d_gene	j_gene	v_gene	abundance	CDR3nt	CDR3aa
.	TRBJ2-7	TRBV5-4	.	TGTGCCAGCAGCTTGGCCGGGCAGGGGACGGCGGCCGAGCAGTACTTC	CASSLAGQGTAAEQYF
.	TRBJ2-3	TRBV7-6	.	TGTGCCAGCAGCCTGATGTCTGGCCCAGATACGCAGTATTTT	CASSLMSGPDTQYF
.	TRBJ2-7	TRBV27	.	TGTGCCAGCAGTCAGCGGCGAAACTCCTACGAGCAGTACTTC	CASSQRRNSYEQYF
TRBD1	TRBJ1-2	TRBV11-2	few	TGTGCCAGCAGTCAGGCGGGGGACAGGAGTGGCTACACCTTC	CASSQAGDRSGYTF
.	TRBJ1-5	TRBV5-1	.	TGCGCCAGCAGCTTACAAGCGGACAGCAGGAGCAATCAGCCCCAGCATTTT	CASSLQADSRSNQPQHF
.	TRBJ2-5	TRBV29-1	.	TGCAGCGTTCGCAGCCCCAGGCAAGAGACCCAGTACTTC	CSVRSPRQETQYF
TRBD2	TRBJ2-1	TRBV6-5	.	TGTGCCAGCCAAACCCCTAGCGGTTCATACAATGAGCAGTTCTTC	CASQTPSGSYNEQFF
TRBD1	TRBJ1-2	TRBV5-1	.	TGCGCCAGCAGCTTCCCGGGACAGGGGAGTGGCTACCCCTTC	CASSFPGQGSGYPF
TRBD1	TRBJ1-2	TRBV15	.	TGTGCCACCAGCAGGGACAGGAATAACTATGGCTACACCTTC	CATSRDRNNYGYTF
.	TRBJ2-5	TRBV4-3	.	TGCGCCAGCAGCCAAGATCTGCTACGGGGGACTCGAGAGACCCAGTACTTC	CASSQDLLRGTRETQYF
TRBD1	TRBJ1-6	TRBV7-9	.	TGTGCCAGCAGCCCCGGGACAGGGATCGGTTCACCCCTCCACTTT	CASSPGTGIGSPLHF
.	TRBJ1-5	TRBV27	.	TGTGCCAGCAGACCAGGGACACTTAGCAATCAGCCCCAGCATTTT	CASRPGTLSNQPQHF
.	TRBJ1-3	TRBV7-6	.	TGTGCCAGCAGCTTAGGTACGGACAGCAGAAACACCATATATTTT	CASSLGTDSRNTIYF
.	TRBJ1-1	TRBV7-7	.	TGTGCTAGCAGCTTCCCCGTGAACACTGAAGCTTTCTTT	CASSFPVNTEAFF
TRBD1	TRBJ2-5	TRBV5-6	.	TGTGCCAGCAGCTTGTGGCCCGGGACAGGGAAGTTAGAGACCCAGTACTTC	CASSLWPGTGKLETQYF
.	TRBJ2-7	TRBV7-2	.	TGTGCCAGCAGCTCCTACCAGCGGGCCTCCTACGAGCAGTACTTC	CASSSYQRASYEQYF
.	TRBJ1-5	TRBV19	.	TGTGCCAGTAGCCACTTGTACCAGCCCCAGCATTTT	CASSHLYQPQHF
TRBD2	TRBJ2-3	TRBV7-9	.	TGTGCCAGCAGTCCCCCCGTCAGGGCTAGCGGAAGCACAGATACGCAGTATTTT	CASSPPVRASGSTDTQYF
.	TRBJ1-1	TRBV21-1	.	TGTGCCAGCAGCAAACACTTGCTACCGGGACAGGGGTCTGAAGCTTTCTTT	CASSKHLLPGQGSEAFF
.	TRBJ2-7	TRBV9	.	TGTGCCAGCAGCGCAGGGCGGGGGCCTTTAGGTGGCGAGCAGTACTTC	CASSAGRGPLGGEQYF
.	TRBJ2-7	TRBV7-9	.	TGTGCCAGCAGTTACCAGCGGAGCAAAACCTACGAGCAGTACTTC	CASSYQRSKTYEQYF
.	TRBJ1-5	TRBV5-1	.	TGCGCCAGCAGCTTGGCCGGGGTAAATCAGCCCCAGCATTTT	CASSLAGVNQPQHF
.	TRBJ1-1	TRBV18	.	TGTGCCAGCTCACCACCGGTAGGGGTCCTGAACACTGAAGCTTTCTTT	CASSPPVGVLNTEAFF
.	TRBJ1-1	TRBV5-4	.	TGTGCCAGCAGCTTGGATCGGTTGAACACTGAAGCTTTCTTT	CASSLDRLNTEAFF
.	TRBJ2-1	TRBV4-1	.	TGCGCCAGCAGCCAAGTCTCAGGGTCGAATGAGCAGTTCTTC	CASSQVSGSNEQFF
TRBD2	TRBJ2-7	TRBV30	.	TGTGCCTGGAGTGTAGGCGGGGGTGCCACCTACGAGCAGTACTTC	CAWSVGGGATYEQYF
.	TRBJ2-7	TRBV6-5	.	TGTGCCAGCAGCCGGACACAATCCTACGAGCAGTACTTC	CASSRTQSYEQYF
TRBD1	TRBJ1-6	TRBV4-3	.	TGCGCCAGCAGCCAGGGACAGGGGGCCCTCTCCTATAATTCACCCCTCCACTTT	CASSQGQGALSYNSPLHF
.	TRBJ1-1	TRBV7-6	.	TGTGCCAGCAGCTTAGCGGCAGGGGTCACTGAAGCTTTCTTT	CASSLAAGVTEAFF
.	TRBJ2-5	TRBV7-5	.	TGTGCCAGAAGCTTAAGGGTAGCGGGGGGTCGAGAGACCCAGTACTTC	CARSLRVAGGRETQYF
TRBD1	TRBJ1-1	TRBV7-6	once	TGTGCCAGCAGCCCAGGGGGCGCGGGCACTGAAGCTTTCTTT	CASSPGGAGTEAFF
.	TRBJ1-1	TRBV18	.	TGTGCCAGCCGGGAAGGCACTGAAGCTTTCTTT	CASREGTEAFF
TRBD2	TRBJ2-6	TRBV19	few	TGTGCCAGTAGGGGCGGGGGCTCTGGGGCCAACGTCCTGACTTTC	CASRGGGSGANVLTF
.	TRBJ2-2	TRBV4-2	.	TGTGCCAGCAGCCAAGGACTTGATTCTGGCGGGGAGCTGTTTTTT	CASSQGLDSGGELFF
TRBD1	TRBJ2-7	TRBV10-3	.	TGTGCCATCAGCCTCCATGGACAGGGTTCCTACGAGCAGTACTTC	CAISLHGQGSYEQYF
.	TRBJ2-4	TRBV4-1	.	TGCGCCAGCAGCCAAGTGGCAGGGATAGGTCTGGGCAAAAACATTCAGTACTTC	CASSQVAGIGLGKNIQYF
TRBD2	TRBJ2-5	TRBV9	once	TGTGCCAGCAGCGCCAAAGCGGGGGGGGAGGGAGAGACCCAGTACTTC	CASSAKAGGEGETQYF
.	TRBJ2-5	TRBV9	few	TGTGCCAGCAGCCCCGGGTGGGGGGAAGAGACCCAGTACTTC	CASSPGWGEETQYF
.	TRBJ2-5	TRBV9	.	TGTGCCAGCAGCGTAGGTGACAGGTACCAAGAGACCCAGTACTTC	CASSVGDRYQETQYF
TRBD1	TRBJ2-7	TRBV7-6	.	TGTGCCAGCACAGCCGGGACAGAAGCTTACGAGCAGTACTTC	CASTAGTEAYEQYF
TRBD2	TRBJ2-3	TRBV19	.	TGTGCCAGTAGTCCTAGCCCTGGACTAGCGGGGGGAGATACGCAGTATTTT	CASSPSPGLAGGDTQYF
TRBD1	TRBJ2-7	TRBV19	.	TGTGCCAGCGAAAAGGGACAGGGGGACGCGCGAAACGGGAGATACGAGCAGTACTTC	CASEKGQGDARNGRYEQYF
.	TRBJ1-4	TRBV19	.	TGTGCCAGTAGTATTGACAACAACTTCCCCGTTTGGCTGTTTTTT	CASSIDNNFPVWLFF
TRBD1	TRBJ2-7	TRBV6-1	.	TGTGCCAGCAGTGAAGCTGGGACAGGGTACGAGCAGTACTTC	CASSEAGTGYEQYF
TRBD1	TRBJ2-7	TRBV28	.	TGTGCCAGCAGTTTCCGGGACAGAACCTACGAGCAGTACTTC	CASSFRDRTYEQYF
.	TRBJ1-4	TRBV6-5	.	TGTGCCAGCAGCTCGGGAAAAACTAATGAAAAACTGTTTTTT	CASSSGKTNEKLFF
.	TRBJ2-1	TRBV7-2	once	TGTGCCAGCAGCCAACTAACGGGGAGGGGGGGGAATGAGCAGTTCTTC	CASSQLTGRGGNEQFF
.	TRBJ2-7	TRBV7-2	.	TGTGCCAGCAGCTTACCCGCCCCGGGGTCCGGGCAGTACTTC	CASSLPAPGSGQYF
.	TRBJ1-5	TRBV28	once	TGTGCCATCGATGGGGGAGGCTTTAGCAATCAGCCCCAGCATTTT	CAIDGGGFSNQPQHF
.	TRBJ1-1	TRBV4-3	.	TGCGCCAGCAGCCAGTTTACAGGGACGAACACTGAAGCTTTCTTT	CASSQFTGTNTEAFF
.	TRBJ2-1	TRBV6-1	.	TGTGCCAGCAGTGAACTGGCAGGGCCCAATGAGCAGTTCTTC	CASSELAGPNEQFF